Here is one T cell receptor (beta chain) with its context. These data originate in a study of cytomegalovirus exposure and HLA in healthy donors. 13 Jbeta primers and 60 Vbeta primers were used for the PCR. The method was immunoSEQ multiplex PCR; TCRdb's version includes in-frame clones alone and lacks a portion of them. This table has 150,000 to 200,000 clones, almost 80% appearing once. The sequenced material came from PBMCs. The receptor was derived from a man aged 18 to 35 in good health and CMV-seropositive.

The CDR3 protein is CSVAGALSSYNEQFF. The CDR3 DNA sequence: TGCAGCGTCGCAGGGGCGCTGAGCTCCTACAATGAGCAGTTCTTC. The V call is TRBV29-1, the J call TRBJ2-1; D perhaps matches TRBD1 (6 bases). V lost 6 bases and J lost 0, with 15 bases in between. The CDR3 loop spans 15 amino acids. CDR1 SQVTM and CDR2 ANQGSEA come from the germline V gene.